Shown below are 10 T cell receptor beta chains from a single sample sequenced in a study of tumour-infiltrating T cells in Burkitt lymphoma. Repertoires were generated with immunoSEQ multiplex PCR, while TCRdb's copy carries only in-frame clones and drops some. Here the sample spans thousands of clones, more than 70% being singletons. The sample was tumor tissue. Source of these receptors: a human donor with Burkitt lymphoma.

This clone has a handful of counts. The chain recombines TRBV27 with TRBJ2-5; 12 bases fit TRBD2. Germline V gives CDR1 MNHEY, CDR2 SMNVEV (reference sequence). This CDR3 has 17 residues. V lost 5 bases and J lost 5; bases outside the gene matches: 12. CDR3 sequence (DNA): TGTGCCAGCAGTACCTCCAGACTAGCGGGAGTGGTGGAGACCCAGTACTTC. This sequence encodes CASSTSRLAGVVETQYF.

The genes are TRBV7-6 and TRBJ1-1; unclear D gene. V shed 10 bases and J shed 5 bases, with 23 bases lying between them. The germline gives CDR1 SGHVS, CDR2 FNYEAQ. There are 15 residues in the CDR3. The CDR3 spells CATRLSSGFGTEAFF. Here the CDR3 DNA reads TGTGCCACCCGCCTCAGCTCGGGCTTTGGGACTGAAGCTTTCTTT.

This clone occurred a few times. The rearrangement joins TRBV7-2 to TRBJ1-1, with D possibly TRBD1 on 5 matching bases. The CDR3 has 16 residues. V was trimmed by 5 bases and J by 8 bases, leaving 24 bases between them. Germline lookup yields CDR1 SGHTA and CDR2 FQGNSA. CDR3 sequence (DNA): TGTGCCAGCAGCCCGTCAGGGCTACCGATCCCGACAGAAGCTTTCTTT. Protein product: CASSPSGLPIPTEAFF.

This chain links TRBV6-5 with TRBJ1-1; D is uncertain. The CDR3 extends over 13 amino acids. Germline V gene data show CDR1 as MNHEY and CDR2 as SVGAGI. The V gene lost 5 bases and the J gene lost 8 bases, with 15 bases spanning the gap. For the CDR3, the DNA is TGTGCCAGCAGTGGCCCGTGGGTTGAAGAAGCTTTCTTT. It encodes CASSGPWVEEAFF.

The chain couples TRBV6-5 to TRBJ1-1; no clear D. Trimming left V 7 bases short and J 4 bases short, with 16 bases between. The CDR3 has 14 residues. From germline, CDR1 is MNHEY and CDR2 SVGAGI. This CDR3 is CASTLERVGTEAFF. CDR3 sequence (DNA): TGTGCCAGCACCCTAGAGCGGGTGGGCACTGAAGCTTTCTTT.

The chain combines TRBV28 with TRBJ2-7; D uncertain. This CDR3 has 13 amino acids. Germline V gene sequence: CDR1 MDHEN, CDR2 SYDVKM. Trimming took 3 bases from V and 0 from J, leaving 6 bases between them. Here the CDR3 DNA reads TGTGCCAGCAGTTTGGTGGACTCCTACGAGCAGTACTTC. Its translation is CASSLVDSYEQYF.

This clone was recorded once. The V gene is TRBV5-1, the J gene TRBJ1-1; 9 nucleotides match TRBD1. Per the germline V gene, CDR1 is SGHRS and CDR2 is YFSETQ. Trimming cost V 4 bases and J 0 bases; bases outside gene matches: 4. The CDR3 is 15 amino acids. The CDR3 coding sequence is TGCGCCAGCAGCCGAGGACAGGGGATGAACACTGAAGCTTTCTTT. It is translated as CASSRGQGMNTEAFF.

This clone was picked up one time. The chain couples TRBV20-1 to TRBJ1-2, with D perhaps matching TRBD1 (5 bases). The V end lost 3 bases, the J end lost 4 bases, and 6 bases lay between the germline ends. Germline V gene data show CDR1 as DFQATT and CDR2 as SNEGSKA (reference sequence). CDR3 length equals 11 residues. The CDR3 loop is CSARGTYGYTF. The CDR3, as DNA: TGCAGTGCTAGGGGGACCTATGGCTACACCTTC.

J is TRBJ2-2 and V is TRBV27; D is possibly TRBD2 (6 bases). CDR3 length: 14 residues. V lost 4 bases, J lost 5 bases, and 11 bases lay in between. Germline assignment: CDR1 MNHEY and CDR2 SMNVEV (reference sequence). CDR3 DNA: TGTGCCAGCAGTTGGAGGGGCAGGACCGGGGAGCTGTTTTTT. Protein: CASSWRGRTGELFF.

As DNA, the CDR3 is TGTGCCAGCAGCCCGCCGCAGGCAGGTTCCTACGAGCAGTACTTC. As protein: CASSPPQAGSYEQYF. The chain employs TRBV7-9 and TRBJ2-7, with D uncertain. V was clipped by 5 bases and J by 1 base, with 15 bases between them. The germline V gene encodes CDR1 SEHNR and CDR2 FQNEAQ (reference sequence). The CDR3 extends over 15 amino acids.